This note documents a single T cell receptor (beta chain) sequence. TCRdb's copy holds only in-frame clones and misses some; the assay was immunoSEQ multiplex PCR. The repertoire holds more than 30,000 clones, approximately 85% seen once, with about 3.3% in the top ten. Unmatched junction bases numbered 8, after V lost 1 base and J lost 13 bases. The germline CDR1 and CDR2 sequences are SGHDN and FVKESK. This CDR3 region has 14 residues. The sample comes from a study of CD4 T cells in relation to SARS-CoV-2 and coronaviruses. Across the study: Convalescent patients were under 10 males and 4 females; two were Hispanic. The HLA restriction of the shared crossreactive spike epitopes was mapped.

V usage is TRBV14 and J usage is TRBJ1-2; 11 bases are a match to TRBD1. Sequenced sample: memory CD4+ T cells from PBMCs. This clonotype was sampled from an adult with COVID-19. CDR3 sequence reads: CASSQVTGQGVITF. CDR3 DNA sequence: TGTGCCAGCAGCCAAGTCACGGGACAGGGGGTTATCACCTTC.